Below are 21 T cell receptor beta chains sequenced from a single sample in a study of T cells in Graves' hyperthyroidism and ophthalmopathy. TCR beta CDR3 sequences were amplified from RNA transcripts. Using the HTBI primer set, a first-round RT-PCR was run on the TCR CDR3. TCRdb fed the multiplex PCR reads into MiXCR, producing one record per CDR3 protein. The sample carries 640,000 or so distinct CDR3 sequences, roughly 14% recorded once. The specimen sequenced was blood. Every receptor here comes from a woman in her forties with Graves' ophthalmopathy.

The table lists this clonotype with many counts. This sequence joins TRBV28 and TRBJ2-4, with TRBD2 as a possible D gene (7 bases). The CDR3 length is 16 residues. Germline values: CDR1 MDHEN, CDR2 SYDVKM. Trimming took off 5 bases at V and 1 base at J, with 15 bases between the two ends. This CDR3 is CASSLGGAEAKNIQYF. Written as DNA, the CDR3 is TGTGCCAGCAGTCTAGGGGGGGCTGAGGCCAAAAACATTCAGTACTTC.

This chain connects TRBV10-2 to TRBJ1-1, with TRBD1 identical over 8 bases. The CDR3 has 15 residues. CDR1 and CDR2 (germline): WSHSY, SAAADI. V trimming: 2 bases; J trimming: 4 bases; junction bases outside the gene matches: 6. CDR3 region: CASSETQGASTEAFF. CDR3 sequence (DNA): TGCGCCAGCAGTGAGACCCAGGGGGCGAGCACTGAAGCTTTCTTT.

This chain joins TRBV10-3 and TRBJ1-5, with a weak D call TRBD1 (5 bases). V lost 3 bases and J lost 6, with 15 bases in between. CDR3 length equals 15 residues. Germline CDR1 is ENHRY and CDR2 is SYGVKD. DNA of the CDR3: TGTGCCATCAGTGACATCGGGGGGAGGTCTCAGCCCCAGCATTTT. Translated, it gives CAISDIGGRSQPQHF.

Ten or more counts support this clonotype. The V call is TRBV7-2, the J call TRBJ2-7, with 10 bases matching TRBD2. The germline V gene has CDR1 SGHTA and CDR2 FQGNSA. V shed 4 bases, J shed 5 bases, and the junction held 5 bases outside the gene matches. The CDR3 is 14 amino acids. The CDR3 sequence: CASSSLAGVHEQYF. In nucleotides, the CDR3 is TGTGCCAGCAGCTCCCTAGCGGGAGTCCACGAGCAGTACTTC.

The chain uses TRBV30 and TRBJ1-1; TRBD1 aligns across 8 bases. Per germline, CDR1 GTSNPN and CDR2 SVGIG (reference sequence). The CDR3 runs 13 residues. V shed 4 bases, J shed 4 bases, and the junction held 5 bases outside the gene matches. CDR3 sequence: CAWIFTGGTEAFF. The CDR3 region has the DNA TGTGCCTGGATTTTTACAGGGGGCACTGAAGCTTTCTTT.

There are many counts of this clonotype. The rearrangement joins TRBV30 to TRBJ2-2; D gene ambiguous. Trimming pared 5 bases from V and 6 bases from J, leaving 13 bases between. Looked up from germline, CDR1 is GTSNPN and CDR2 is SVGIG (reference sequence). The CDR3 extends over 13 amino acids. Here the CDR3 DNA reads TGTGCCTGGGGGTTAGTCTTAGCCGGGGAGCTGTTTTTT. Translated: CAWGLVLAGELFF.

This clonotype was detected only a few times. The chain couples TRBV5-5 to TRBJ1-1; D not certain. Germline loops: CDR1 SGHKS, CDR2 YYEKEE (reference sequence). V lost 0 bases to trimming and J lost 5 bases, with 17 bases between them. The CDR3 runs 16 residues. CDR3 bases: TGTGCCAGCAGCTTGGCCAAACTGGCCCCGGAGACTGAAGCTTTCTTT. It codes for CASSLAKLAPETEAFF.

This clonotype was detected ten times or more. J is TRBJ1-1 and V is TRBV20-1; D unclear. The germline gives CDR1 DFQATT, CDR2 SNEGSKA (reference sequence). There are 10 residues in the CDR3. Trimming stripped 6 bases from V and 7 bases from J, with 9 bases between. In DNA form, the CDR3 reads TGCAGTGCACTTCAGGATGAAGCTTTCTTT. This gives the protein CSALQDEAFF.

This clonotype was counted at least ten times. The chain has TRBV20-1 and TRBJ1-1; 10 bases line up with TRBD1. From germline, CDR1 is DFQATT and CDR2 SNEGSKA (reference sequence). The length of the CDR3 is 15 residues. Trimming at V came to 5 bases and at J to 5 bases, leaving 11 bases not matched to a gene. CDR3 sequence reads: CSASRDRGSETEAFF. The CDR3 nucleotides read TGCAGTGCTTCAAGGGACAGGGGCTCCGAGACTGAAGCTTTCTTT.

The sample holds a few counts of this clonotype. The genes are TRBV20-1 and TRBJ2-3; a possible D gene is TRBD2 (6 bases). This CDR3 is 12 amino acids long. Germline V lookup: CDR1 DFQATT, CDR2 SNEGSKA (reference sequence). The germline V and J ends were trimmed by 5 bases and 4 bases, with 10 bases remaining between them. This CDR3 reads CSAPPGADTQYF. The CDR3 region has the DNA TGCAGTGCTCCCCCGGGAGCAGATACGCAGTATTTT.

This clonotype has more than one count but fewer than ten. No conserved phenylalanine or tryptophan ends this CDR3, so it is likely a read error. This chain uses TRBV19 with TRBJ1-2; D is possibly TRBD1 (6 bases). Germline CDR1 LNHDA, CDR2 SQIVND (reference sequence). This CDR3 contains 13 residues. Trimming removed 6 bases at V and 2 bases at J, with 10 bases between. The CDR3 loop is CASSQGTNYGYTL. The CDR3 DNA sequence: TGTGCCAGTAGCCAGGGGACAAACTATGGCTACACCCTC.

This clonotype has at least ten counts. The V gene is TRBV19, the J gene TRBJ2-7, with 8 bases that match TRBD1. J was trimmed by 3 bases and V by 4 bases; bases with no gene match: 5. The CDR3 extends over 14 amino acids. In germline, CDR1 is LNHDA, CDR2 SQIVND (reference sequence). CDR3 nucleotide sequence: TGTGCCAGTAGTACGGGGACAGGACACTACGAGCAGTACTTC. Protein product: CASSTGTGHYEQYF.

This clonotype was observed at least ten times. The V gene is TRBV20-1, the J gene TRBJ2-5, with D possibly called TRBD1 or TRBD2 (6 bases each). Germline CDR1 and CDR2: DFQATT and SNEGSKA (reference sequence). The CDR3 length is 14 residues. The ends were cut back, 2 bases at V and 2 bases at J, with 12 bases in the middle. This CDR3 reads CSARIGGGQETQYF. CDR3 nucleotides: TGCAGTGCTAGAATAGGGGGAGGACAAGAGACCCAGTACTTC.

In this sample, this clonotype turned up a few times. V and J are TRBV6-1 and TRBJ1-5; TRBD1 agrees at 7 bases. Per the germline V gene, CDR1 is MNHNS and CDR2 is SASEGT. This CDR3 spans 16 amino acids. Trimming took 6 bases from V and 0 from J; bases not matched to a gene: 8. The CDR3 DNA sequence: TGTGCCAGCAGGGTAAGGGGACAGTATAGCAATCAGCCCCAGCATTTT. Protein: CASRVRGQYSNQPQHF.

This clonotype has only a few counts. The chain is built from TRBV11-1 and TRBJ2-6; either TRBD1 or TRBD2 may supply D (6 bases each). The V end lost 0 bases, the J end lost 2 bases, and 8 bases lay between the germline ends. The CDR3 loop spans 16 amino acids. CDR1 is SGHAT, CDR2 FQDESV, per germline (reference sequence). Here the CDR3 reads CASSLAGGPGANVLTF. As DNA, the CDR3 is TGTGCCAGCAGCTTAGCTGGGGGGCCTGGGGCCAACGTCCTGACTTTC.

This clonotype was observed at least ten times. The CDR3 here is CAISDRGGVSGNTIYF. In DNA form, the CDR3 reads TGTGCCATCAGTGACCGAGGGGGCGTCTCTGGAAACACCATATATTTT. The chain employs TRBV10-3 and TRBJ1-3, with TRBD1 identical over 7 bases. Looked up from germline, CDR1 is ENHRY and CDR2 is SYGVKD. The CDR3 covers 16 residues. The ends lost 3 bases at V and 0 bases at J; junction bases unmatched: 5.

Here the CDR3 DNA reads TGCAGTGCCGGGAGGGGAGGCCAAGAGACCCAGTACTTC. Its translation: CSAGRGGQETQYF. The chain combines TRBV20-1 with TRBJ2-5; 8 bases are shared with TRBD2. The germline gives CDR1 DFQATT, CDR2 SNEGSKA (reference sequence). V lost 6 bases, J lost 1 base, and 4 bases stayed unmatched. The CDR3 length is 13 residues.

This chain connects TRBV29-1 to TRBJ1-2, with D maybe TRBD1 (6 bases). V dropped 3 bases and J dropped 2 bases, with 10 bases sitting between them. This CDR3 region has 13 residues. The germline V gene has CDR1 SQVTM and CDR2 ANQGSEA. The CDR3 region is CSVDSGVNYGYTF. The CDR3 region has the DNA TGCAGCGTTGATTCAGGGGTCAACTATGGCTACACCTTC.

At least ten counts were recorded for this clonotype. The chain links TRBV19 to TRBJ1-5; D not resolved. This CDR3 comprises 14 residues. Trimming removed 5 bases at V and 0 bases at J, with 8 bases between. Germline V CDR1 and CDR2: LNHDA, SQIVND (reference sequence). CDR3 residues: CASSPQYSNQPQHF. In DNA form, the CDR3 reads TGTGCCAGTAGTCCTCAATATAGCAATCAGCCCCAGCATTTT.

The sample holds a few counts of this clonotype. This chain connects TRBV2 to TRBJ1-4; 7 nucleotides align to TRBD1. Germline V gene lookup returns CDR1 SNHLY and CDR2 FYNNEI. With 8 bases clipped from V and 3 bases from J, the junction kept 3 bases outside the gene matches. This CDR3 is built from 13 residues. The CDR3 here is CASQGDSNEKLFF. CDR3 DNA: TGTGCCAGCCAGGGGGATTCTAATGAAAAACTGTTTTTT.

This chain uses TRBV5-6 with TRBJ1-1; D not resolved. V shed 4 bases and J shed 0 bases, with 10 bases lying between them. The CDR3 has 14 residues. CDR1 is SGHDT, CDR2 YYEEEE, per germline. CDR3 loop: CASSEGELNTEAFF. The CDR3 coding sequence is TGTGCCAGCAGCGAAGGAGAGTTGAACACTGAAGCTTTCTTT.